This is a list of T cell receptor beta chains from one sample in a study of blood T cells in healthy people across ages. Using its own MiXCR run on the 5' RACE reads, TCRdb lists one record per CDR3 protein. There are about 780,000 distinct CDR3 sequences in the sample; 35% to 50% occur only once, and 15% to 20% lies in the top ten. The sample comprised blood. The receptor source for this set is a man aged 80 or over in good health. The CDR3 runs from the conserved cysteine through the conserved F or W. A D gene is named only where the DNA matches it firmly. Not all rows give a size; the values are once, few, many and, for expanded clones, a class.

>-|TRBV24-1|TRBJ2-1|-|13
CATSGTPYYEQFF
TGTGCCACCAGTGGGACCCCGTACTATGAGCAGTTCTTC
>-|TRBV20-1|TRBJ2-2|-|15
CSASENQGFTGELFF
TGCAGTGCTAGTGAGAACCAGGGATTCACCGGGGAGCTGTTTTTT
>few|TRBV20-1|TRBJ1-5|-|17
CSAVNRMTGMGNQPQHF
TGCAGTGCCGTCAACAGGATGACGGGGATGGGCAATCAGCCCCAGCATTTT
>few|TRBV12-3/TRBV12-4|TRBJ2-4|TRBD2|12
CASTTTRTRLYF
TGTGCCAGCACCACCACTCGGACTAGACTGTACTTC
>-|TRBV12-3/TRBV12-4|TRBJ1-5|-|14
CASSLVMGNQPQHF
TGTGCCAGCAGTTTAGTTATGGGGAATCAGCCCCAGCATTTT
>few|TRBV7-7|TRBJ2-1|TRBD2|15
CASSASGRGSNEQFF
TGTGCCAGCAGCGCCAGCGGGAGAGGCTCCAATGAGCAGTTCTTC
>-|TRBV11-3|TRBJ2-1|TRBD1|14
CASSRGQSYNEQFF
TGTGCCAGCAGCAGGGGACAGTCCTACAATGAGCAGTTCTTC
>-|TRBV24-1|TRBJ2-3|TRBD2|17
CATSDWGLAKDADTQYF
TGTGCCACCAGTGACTGGGGACTAGCGAAGGACGCAGATACGCAGTATTTT
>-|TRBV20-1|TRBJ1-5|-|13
CSAQRRSNQPQHF
TGCAGTGCTCAAAGGCGTAGCAATCAGCCCCAGCATTTT
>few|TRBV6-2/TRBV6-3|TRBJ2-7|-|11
CATSLAYEQYF
TGTGCCACCTCACTGGCCTACGAGCAGTACTTC
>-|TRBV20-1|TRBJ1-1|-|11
CSANPYTEAFF
TGCAGTGCTAATCCGTACACTGAAGCTTTCTTT
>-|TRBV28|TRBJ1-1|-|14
CASSLPGRGTEAFF
TGTGCCAGCAGTTTACCGGGACGAGGCACTGAAGCTTTCTTT
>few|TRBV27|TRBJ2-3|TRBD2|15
CASSFTSGGSDTQYF
TGTGCCAGCAGTTTTACTAGCGGGGGATCAGATACGCAGTATTTT
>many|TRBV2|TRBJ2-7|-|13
CASSERDTYEQYF
TGTGCCAGCAGTGAAAGGGACACCTACGAGCAGTACTTC
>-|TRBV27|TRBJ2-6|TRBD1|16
CASSPRTGSGANVLTF
TGTGCCAGCAGTCCTCGGACAGGGTCCGGGGCCAACGTCCTGACTTTC
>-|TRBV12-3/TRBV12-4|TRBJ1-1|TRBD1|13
CASSRQGAVEAFF
TGTGCCAGCAGTCGCCAGGGGGCCGTTGAAGCTTTCTTT
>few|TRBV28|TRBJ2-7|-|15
CASSLSSQGRNEQYF
TGTGCCAGCAGTTTAAGTTCACAGGGCAGGAACGAGCAGTACTTC
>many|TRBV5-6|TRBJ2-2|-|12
CASSLSGVELFF
TGTGCCAGCAGCTTATCTGGCGTAGAGCTGTTTTTT
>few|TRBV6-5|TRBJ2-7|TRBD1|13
CASSRRTGPGQYF
TGTGCCAGCAGTCGCAGGACAGGACCTGGGCAGTACTTC
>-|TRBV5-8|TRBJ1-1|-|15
CASSSVVIPDTEAFF
TGTGCCAGCAGCTCGGTAGTAATTCCGGACACTGAAGCTTTCTTT